This T cell receptor beta chain was identified in a study of regulatory T cells in long-lasting Graves disease. Whole-study results and caveats: TRBV28, TRBJ1-2 and TRBJ2-5 emerged as the favored segments in persistent disease.

Of note for this clonotype: Its target is unknown.

Germline values: CDR1 MDHEN, CDR2 SYDVKM. V lost 6 bases and J 6 bases, leaving 15 bases between the germline ends. The CDR3 totals 14 residues. As for time point: persistent/refractory GD, antithyroid drugs over 5 years with positive TRAb. PBMC RNA served as the TCR library source. Combining iRepertoire HTBI primers with Arm-PCR of CDR3 regions, the authors built TCR beta libraries. Per the original methods: The samples yielded approximately 62 TRBV and 14 TRBJ segments. TCRdb reanalysed the multiplex PCR reads using MiXCR and keeps one entry per CDR3 protein. TCRdb's processing, not the authors', yielded these V and J calls. The profile shows 600,000 to 800,000 distinct CDR3 sequences, roughly 30% of them singletons.

This receptor was taken from a female donor with Graves disease. The sample consisted of peripheral blood mononuclear cells (PBMCs), taken when the disease was refractory, from a patient treated with antithyroid drugs. The chain links TRBV28 to TRBJ2-1; possible D gene TRBD1, 5 bases. The chain's CDR3 is CASSPRFRVNEQFF. The CDR3 DNA reads TGTGCCAGCAGCCCCCGGTTCAGGGTCAATGAGCAGTTCTTC.